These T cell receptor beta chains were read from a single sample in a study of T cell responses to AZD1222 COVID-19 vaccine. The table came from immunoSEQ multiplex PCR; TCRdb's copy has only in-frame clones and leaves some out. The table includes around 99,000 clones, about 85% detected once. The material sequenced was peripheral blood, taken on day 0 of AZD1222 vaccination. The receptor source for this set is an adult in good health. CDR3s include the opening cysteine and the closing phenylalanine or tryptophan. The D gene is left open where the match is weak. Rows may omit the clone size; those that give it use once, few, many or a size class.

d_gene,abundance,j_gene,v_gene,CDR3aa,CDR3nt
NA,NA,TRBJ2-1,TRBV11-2,CASSPAPVVAYNEQFF,TGTGCCAGCAGCCCCGCCCCGGTGGTCGCCTACAATGAGCAGTTCTTC
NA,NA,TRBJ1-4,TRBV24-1,CATSDPRGPEKLFF,TGTGCCACCAGTGATCCTCGGGGACCCGAAAAACTGTTTTTT
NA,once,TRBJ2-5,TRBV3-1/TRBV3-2,CASSQDAAGQETQYF,TGTGCCAGCAGCCAAGATGCGGCAGGTCAAGAGACCCAGTACTTC
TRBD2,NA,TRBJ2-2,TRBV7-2,CASAGGPTTNTGELFF,TGTGCCAGCGCGGGGGGCCCCACAACTAACACCGGGGAGCTGTTTTTT
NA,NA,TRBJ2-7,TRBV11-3,CASSLNRAPLAEQYF,TGTGCCAGCAGCTTAAACAGGGCCCCTCTGGCCGAGCAGTACTTC
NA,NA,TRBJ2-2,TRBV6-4,CASSEWTGELFF,TGTGCCAGCAGTGAATGGACTGGGGAGCTGTTTTTT
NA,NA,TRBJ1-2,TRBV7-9,CASSLLGLNYGYTF,TGTGCCAGCAGCTTACTGGGGTTGAACTATGGCTACACCTTC
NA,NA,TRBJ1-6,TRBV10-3,CAISEDRKGNSPLHF,TGTGCCATCAGTGAGGACAGAAAGGGGAATTCACCCCTCCACTTT
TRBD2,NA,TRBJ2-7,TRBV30,CAWSVQRTSGRSYEQYF,TGTGCCTGGAGTGTACAACGGACTAGCGGGAGATCATACGAGCAGTACTTC
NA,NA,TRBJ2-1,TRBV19,CASSMAAGGDEGQFF,TGTGCCAGTAGTATGGCGGCAGGTGGGGATGAAGGGCAGTTCTTC
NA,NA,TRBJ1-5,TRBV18,CASSPSRAQPQHF,TGTGCCAGCTCACCTTCTCGTGCTCAGCCCCAGCATTTT
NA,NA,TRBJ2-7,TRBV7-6,CASSLEILSYEQYF,TGTGCCAGCAGCTTAGAAATTTTATCCTACGAGCAGTACTTC
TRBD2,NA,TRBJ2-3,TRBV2,CASTPRGRAADTQYF,TGTGCCAGCACCCCACGGGGGAGGGCAGCAGATACGCAGTATTTT
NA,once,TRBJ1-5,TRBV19,CASSIENDTPIRRNQPQHF,TGTGCCAGTAGTATAGAAAACGACACTCCTATAAGGCGCAATCAGCCCCAGCATTTT
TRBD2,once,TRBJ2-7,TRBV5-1,CASSLELAGGGEQYF,TGCGCCAGCAGCTTGGAACTAGCGGGAGGGGGCGAGCAGTACTTC
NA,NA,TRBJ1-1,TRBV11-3,CASSLLFPARMNVEATEAFF,TGTGCCAGCAGCCTCCTTTTTCCGGCCCGTATGAACGTTGAGGCCACTGAAGCTTTCTTT
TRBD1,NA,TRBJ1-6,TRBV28,CASSDGQGYNSPLHF,TGTGCCAGCAGCGACGGACAGGGCTATAATTCACCCCTCCACTTT
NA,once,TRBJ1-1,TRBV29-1,CSLGAPGAEAFF,TGCAGCCTGGGAGCTCCAGGGGCTGAAGCTTTCTTT
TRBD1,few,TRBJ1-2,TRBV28,CASSLDRGGGYTF,TGTGCCAGCAGTCTGGACAGGGGAGGCGGCTACACCTTC
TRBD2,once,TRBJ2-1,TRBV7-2,CASSRKGTSGTTWVNEQFF,TGTGCCAGCAGCCGGAAGGGGACTAGCGGGACTACTTGGGTGAATGAGCAGTTCTTC
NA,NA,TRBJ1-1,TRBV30,CAWNRVNTEAFF,TGTGCCTGGAACAGAGTGAACACTGAAGCTTTCTTT
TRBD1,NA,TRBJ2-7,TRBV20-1,CSASTGAGGGYEQYF,TGCAGTGCTAGTACGGGGGCAGGGGGCGGGTACGAGCAGTACTTC
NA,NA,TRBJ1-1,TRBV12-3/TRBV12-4,CASSLGPPAAFF,TGTGCCAGCAGTTTAGGCCCACCAGCGGCTTTCTTT
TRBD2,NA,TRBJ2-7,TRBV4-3,CASSQALAVSYEQYF,TGCGCCAGCAGCCAAGCTCTAGCGGTCTCCTACGAGCAGTACTTC
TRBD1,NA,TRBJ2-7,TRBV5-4,CASSLGLGQVSYEQYF,TGTGCCAGCAGCTTGGGTCTGGGACAGGTATCCTACGAGCAGTACTTC
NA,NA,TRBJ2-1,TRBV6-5,CASRSSSSYNEQFF,TGTGCCAGCAGGTCTAGTAGCTCCTACAATGAGCAGTTCTTC
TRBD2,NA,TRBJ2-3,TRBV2,CASRGGSTDTQYF,TGTGCCAGCAGGGGGGGGAGCACAGATACGCAGTATTTT
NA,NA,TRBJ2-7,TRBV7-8,CASSLGYKDLTGEQYF,TGTGCCAGCAGCTTAGGCTACAAGGACCTTACGGGGGAGCAGTACTTC
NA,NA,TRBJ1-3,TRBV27,CASSQRPGPNTIYF,TGTGCCAGCAGTCAACGCCCGGGCCCTAACACCATATATTTT
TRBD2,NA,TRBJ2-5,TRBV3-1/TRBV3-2,CASSQGGGGETQYF,TGTGCCAGCAGCCAAGGCGGGGGAGGGGAGACCCAGTACTTC